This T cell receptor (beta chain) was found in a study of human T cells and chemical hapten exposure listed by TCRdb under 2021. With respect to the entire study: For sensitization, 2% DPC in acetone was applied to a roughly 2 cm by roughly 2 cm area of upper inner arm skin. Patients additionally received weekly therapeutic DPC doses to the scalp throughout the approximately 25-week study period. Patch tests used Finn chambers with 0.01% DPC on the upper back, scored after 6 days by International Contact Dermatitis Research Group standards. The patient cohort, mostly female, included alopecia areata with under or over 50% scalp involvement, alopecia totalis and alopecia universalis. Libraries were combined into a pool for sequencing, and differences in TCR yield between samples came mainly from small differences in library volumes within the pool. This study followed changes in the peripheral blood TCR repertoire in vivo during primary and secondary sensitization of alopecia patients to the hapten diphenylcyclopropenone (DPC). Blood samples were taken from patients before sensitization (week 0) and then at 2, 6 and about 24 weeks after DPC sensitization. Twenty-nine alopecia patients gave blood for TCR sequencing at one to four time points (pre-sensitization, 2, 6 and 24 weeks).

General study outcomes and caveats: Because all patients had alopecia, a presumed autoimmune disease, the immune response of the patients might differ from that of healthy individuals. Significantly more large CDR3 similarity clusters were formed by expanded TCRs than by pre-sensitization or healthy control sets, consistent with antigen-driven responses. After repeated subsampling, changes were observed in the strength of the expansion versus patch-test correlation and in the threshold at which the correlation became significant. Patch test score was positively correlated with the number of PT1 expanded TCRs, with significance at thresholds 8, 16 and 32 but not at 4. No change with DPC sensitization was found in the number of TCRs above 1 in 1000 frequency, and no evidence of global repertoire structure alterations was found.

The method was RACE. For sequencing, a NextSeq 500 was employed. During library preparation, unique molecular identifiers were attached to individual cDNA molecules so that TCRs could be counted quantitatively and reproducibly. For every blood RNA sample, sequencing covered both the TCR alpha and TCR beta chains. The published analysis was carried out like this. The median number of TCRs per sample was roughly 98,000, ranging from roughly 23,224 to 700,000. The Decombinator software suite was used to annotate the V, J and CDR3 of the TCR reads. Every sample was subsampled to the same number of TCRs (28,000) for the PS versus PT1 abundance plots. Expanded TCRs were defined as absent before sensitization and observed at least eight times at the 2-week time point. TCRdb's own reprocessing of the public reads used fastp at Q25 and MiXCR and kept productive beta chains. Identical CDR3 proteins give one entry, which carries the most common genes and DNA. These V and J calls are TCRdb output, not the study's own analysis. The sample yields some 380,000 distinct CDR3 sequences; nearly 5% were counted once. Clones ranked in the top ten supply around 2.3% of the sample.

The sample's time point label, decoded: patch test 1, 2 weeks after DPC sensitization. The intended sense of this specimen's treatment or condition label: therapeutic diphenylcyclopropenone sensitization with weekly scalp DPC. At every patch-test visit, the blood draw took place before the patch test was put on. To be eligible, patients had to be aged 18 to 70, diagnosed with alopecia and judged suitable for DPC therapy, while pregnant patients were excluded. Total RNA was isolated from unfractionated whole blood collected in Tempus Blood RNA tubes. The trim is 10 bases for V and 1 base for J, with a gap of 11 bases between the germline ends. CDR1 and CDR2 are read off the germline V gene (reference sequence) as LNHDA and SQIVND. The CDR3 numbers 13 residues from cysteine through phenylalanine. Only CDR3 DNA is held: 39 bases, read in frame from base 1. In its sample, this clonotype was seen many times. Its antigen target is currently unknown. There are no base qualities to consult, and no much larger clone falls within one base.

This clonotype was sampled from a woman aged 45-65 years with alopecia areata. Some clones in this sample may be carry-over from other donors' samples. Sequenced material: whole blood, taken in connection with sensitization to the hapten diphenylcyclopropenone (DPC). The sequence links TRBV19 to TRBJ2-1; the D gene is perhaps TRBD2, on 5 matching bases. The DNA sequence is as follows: TGTGCCATCTCAGGAGGATCCTACAATGAGCAGTTCTTC. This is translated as CAISGGSYNEQFF.